Included here is one T cell receptor beta chain sequence, with context. Antigen: not known. This sample is drawn from a study of CD8 T cells in ankylosing spondylitis. General study points: Peripheral blood held disease-linked clones only at relatively low frequency, and these were CD8+. Reportedly, matched ankylosing spondylitis synovial fluid was significantly enriched for disease-linked clones. Characteristic of ankylosing spondylitis blood, it appeared, was a TCR beta motif comprising about 8 highly homologous variants.

As the method for making TCR beta libraries, quantitative 5'-RACE with molecular barcodes was used. TCRdb fed the 5' RACE reads into MiXCR, producing one record per CDR3 protein. This sample has 250,000 to 400,000 distinct CDR3 sequences, with approximately 10% found just once. Sequenced material: blood, either unsorted or a sorted T cell fraction (not recorded which). This TCR was sampled from a female donor with ankylosing spondylitis or in good health (not recorded which).

For the CDR3, the DNA is TGTGCCACCAGCAGCTCGGGACAGCTTGGAGGGTCGGCTTTCTTT. This sequence encodes CATSSSGQLGGSAFF. This chain uses TRBV15 with TRBJ1-1; 7 bases map to TRBD1. From germline, CDR1 is LNHNV and CDR2 YYDKDF (reference sequence). The V segment lost 3 bases and the J segment 11 bases; nucleotides outside the gene matches: 15. The CDR3 runs 15 residues.